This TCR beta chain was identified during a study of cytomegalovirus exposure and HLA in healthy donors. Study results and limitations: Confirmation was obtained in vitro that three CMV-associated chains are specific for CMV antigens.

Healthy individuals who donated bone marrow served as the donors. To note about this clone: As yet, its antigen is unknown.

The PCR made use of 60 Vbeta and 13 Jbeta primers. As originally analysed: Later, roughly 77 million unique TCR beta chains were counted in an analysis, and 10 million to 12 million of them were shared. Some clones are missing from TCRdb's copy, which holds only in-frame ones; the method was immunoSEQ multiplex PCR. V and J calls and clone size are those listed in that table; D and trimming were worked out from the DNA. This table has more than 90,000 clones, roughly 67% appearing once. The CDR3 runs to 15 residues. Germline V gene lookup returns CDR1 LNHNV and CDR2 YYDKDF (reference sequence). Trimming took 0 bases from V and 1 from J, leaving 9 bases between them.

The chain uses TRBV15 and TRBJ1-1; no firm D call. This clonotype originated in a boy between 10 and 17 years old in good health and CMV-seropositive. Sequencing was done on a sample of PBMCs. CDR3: CATSREPGGNTEAFF. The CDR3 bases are TGTGCCACCAGCAGAGAACCGGGAGGGAACACTGAAGCTTTCTTT.